In this sample, the clone carrying this T cell receptor (beta chain) turned up a few times. Antigen unknown. The data belong to a study of T cell repertoires in cytomegalovirus infection. Findings and limits, study-wide: HLA-C-restricted CMV clonotypes gave the most frequent clonotype in two of eight donors. The study identified carriers of CMV plus the relevant HLA from cumulative public TCR beta family frequency.

Via MiXCR, TCRdb re-called the reads, giving one row per CDR3 protein. The sample carries about 900,000 distinct CDR3 sequences, roughly 31% recorded once. CDR3 size: 16 residues. The germline CDR1 and CDR2 sequences are MNHEY and SVGAGI. V was clipped by 2 bases and J by 1 base; unmatched bases: 6. Sequencing was performed on cultured CD8+ T cells from PBMCs, taken from culture after CMV antigen stimulation. This sequence originates from a human donor in good health (CMV status not recorded). Some clones in this sample may be carry-over from other donors' samples. The chain recombines TRBV6-5 with TRBJ1-1; TRBD1 matches 8 bases. CDR3 sequence (DNA): TGTGCCAGCAGTTACACAGACAGGGGTGGGAACACTGAAGCTTTCTTT. Protein sequence: CASSYTDRGGNTEAFF.